The 26 T cell receptor beta chains below all came from one sample that was sequenced in a study of patients and donors after allogeneic stem cell transplantation. TCRdb reprocessed the RT-PCR reads with MiXCR, giving one entry per CDR3 protein. The sample holds 100,000 to 120,000 distinct CDR3 sequences, 35% to 45% seen once. The specimen sequenced was blood, either unsorted or a sorted T cell fraction (not recorded which). These receptors originate from a human donor who was either an allogeneic HSCT recipient or a stem cell or donor lymphocyte infusion donor (not recorded which). It is not recorded whose cells these are; they may come from a transplant donor.

This clonotype was found a few times. The chain uses TRBV10-3 and TRBJ2-7; D not resolved. CDR1 and CDR2 (germline): ENHRY, SYGVKD. V was clipped by 4 bases and J by 7 bases, with 11 bases between them. This CDR3 has 12 amino acids. The DNA for the CDR3 is TGTGCCATCAGTGTGGCAGTGGATGAGCAGTACTTC. Protein: CAISVAVDEQYF.

J is TRBJ1-5 and V is TRBV7-9; no reliable D call. Trimming shortened V by 3 bases and J by 3 bases, and 9 bases separated the two germline ends. The CDR3 length is 14 residues. Germline V CDR1 and CDR2: SEHNR, FQNEAQ (reference sequence). The CDR3 bases are TGTGCCAGCAGCTTCGACGGACTCAATCAGCCCCAGCATTTT. Encoded protein: CASSFDGLNQPQHF.

This clonotype was counted a few times. The rearrangement uses TRBV7-2 and TRBJ1-2; possibly TRBD1 for D (6 bases). CDR3 length: 15 amino acids. Trimming took off 5 bases at V and 5 bases at J, with 18 bases between the two ends. Germline V gives CDR1 SGHTA, CDR2 FQGNSA. CDR3 coding DNA: TGTGCCAGCAGCGGCCGAGGGGGGCAGAGTTATGGCTACACCTTC. Its translation is CASSGRGGQSYGYTF.

In this sample, this clonotype turned up a few times. The V call is TRBV5-1, the J call TRBJ2-7; 7 nucleotides line up with TRBD2. Germline CDR1 is SGHRS and CDR2 is YFSETQ. This CDR3 has 17 amino acids. Germline trimming cut 8 bases from V and 3 bases from J; bases unmatched to any gene: 20. The DNA of the CDR3 is TGCGCCAGTACCCGGGACCCCAGCACACTAGCGAACTACGAGCAGTACTTC. Amino acid sequence: CASTRDPSTLANYEQYF.

The rearrangement links TRBV15 to TRBJ1-5; D may be TRBD1 (6 bases). Trimming took 0 bases from V and 3 from J, leaving 15 bases between them. Germline lookup yields CDR1 LNHNV and CDR2 YYDKDF (reference sequence). CDR3 length: 17 amino acids. CDR3 in amino acids: CATSRDLGRDINQPQHF. The CDR3 DNA reads as TGTGCCACCAGCAGAGATTTGGGCAGGGACATCAATCAGCCCCAGCATTTT. Full variable domain (remainder filled in from reference TRBV15 and TRBJ1-5): DAMVIQNPRYQVTQFGKPVTLSCSQTLNHNVMYWYQQKSSQAPKLLFHYYDKDFNNEADTPDNFQSRRPNTSFCFLDIRSPGLGDTAMYLCATSRDLGRDINQPQHFGDGTRLSIL.

V is TRBV13 and J is TRBJ1-1; 10 bases are a match to TRBD1. Germline V gives CDR1 PRHDT, CDR2 FYEKMQ (reference sequence). The J segment lost 7 bases and the V segment lost 4 bases, leaving 6 bases of the junction unmatched. The CDR3 is 14 amino acids. The CDR3 region is CASSWRQGANEAFF. The CDR3 nucleotides read TGTGCCAGCAGCTGGAGACAGGGGGCGAATGAAGCTTTCTTT.

The genes are TRBV6-6 and TRBJ2-7, with a weak D call TRBD1 (5 bases). The germline V and J ends were trimmed by 2 bases and 2 bases, with 22 bases remaining between them. CDR1 is MNHNY, CDR2 SVGAGI, per germline (reference sequence). The CDR3 loop spans 18 amino acids. CDR3 in DNA: TGTGCCAGCAGTTACCCCAACCCCGCCGTCAAAGGGGCCTACGAGCAGTACTTC. Translated: CASSYPNPAVKGAYEQYF.

The rearrangement uses TRBV28 and TRBJ2-1; D is ambiguous. V gave up 6 bases and J gave up 6 bases, with 12 bases separating them. The CDR3 runs 13 residues. Germline-derived CDR1 and CDR2 are MDHEN and SYDVKM. CDR3 sequence: CASSRRKPNEQFF. The CDR3 DNA sequence: TGTGCCAGCAGCCGCAGGAAACCCAATGAGCAGTTCTTC.

This clonotype was detected a few times. This chain uses TRBV20-1 with TRBJ1-2; D is possibly TRBD1 (6 bases). The V gene lost 6 bases and the J gene lost 4 bases, with 15 bases spanning the gap. The CDR3 extends over 13 amino acids. Germline assignment: CDR1 DFQATT and CDR2 SNEGSKA (reference sequence). DNA of the CDR3: TGCAGTGCAATTAACAGGGTCTCCTATGGCTACACCTTC. Its protein is CSAINRVSYGYTF.

The rearrangement joins TRBV5-1 to TRBJ2-1; D possibly matches TRBD1 or TRBD2 (5 bases each). Germline V CDR1 and CDR2: SGHRS, YFSETQ. Trimming took 2 bases from V and 0 from J, leaving 9 bases between them. There are 15 residues in the CDR3. This chain's CDR3 is CASSFRDPSYNEQFF. The CDR3 coding sequence is TGCGCCAGCAGCTTCCGGGACCCCTCCTACAATGAGCAGTTCTTC.

J is TRBJ1-6 and V is TRBV27; D is unresolved. CDR3 length: 14 amino acids. Looked up from germline, CDR1 is MNHEY and CDR2 is SMNVEV (reference sequence). V lost 6 bases and J 3 bases, leaving 9 bases between the germline ends. CDR3 DNA sequence: TGTGCCAGCAGGGGCGGTTTCTATAATTCACCCCTCCACTTT. It is translated as CASRGGFYNSPLHF.

The gene calls are TRBV27 and TRBJ2-1, with D maybe TRBD2 (6 bases). This CDR3 comprises 15 residues. The V gene's germline CDR1 is MNHEY and CDR2 SMNVEV (reference sequence). V was pared by 0 bases and J by 2 bases, with 8 bases between. The CDR3 here is CASSLSRTTYNEQFF. DNA for the CDR3: TGTGCCAGCAGTTTATCGCGGACTACCTACAATGAGCAGTTCTTC.

This rearrangement joins TRBV3-1 to TRBJ1-5, with a possible D match to TRBD1 (6 bases). The germline V gene has CDR1 LGHDT and CDR2 YNNKEL (reference sequence). The V end lost 1 base, the J end lost 6 bases, and 13 bases lay between the germline ends. CDR3 length: 15 residues. This CDR3 is CASSQGGAPTQPQHF. CDR3 bases: TGTGCCAGCAGCCAAGGGGGGGCGCCGACTCAGCCCCAGCATTTT.

This clonotype was detected only once. The rearrangement links TRBV10-3 to TRBJ2-1, with D hard to call. The CDR3 extends over 11 amino acids. The germline gives CDR1 ENHRY, CDR2 SYGVKD. V lost 2 bases and J 8 bases, leaving 4 bases between the germline ends. Written as DNA, the CDR3 is TGTGCCATCAGTGAGCGATATGAGCAGTTCTTC. Residues: CAISERYEQFF.

This clonotype came up a few times. The chain joins TRBV20-1 to TRBJ2-1, with D perhaps given as TRBD1 or TRBD2 (5 bases each). Germline assignment: CDR1 DFQATT and CDR2 SNEGSKA (reference sequence). V lost 3 bases to trimming and J lost 7 bases, with 13 bases between them. The CDR3 is made up of 13 amino acids. Here the CDR3 reads CSARGRFLNEQFF. CDR3 nucleotides: TGCAGTGCTAGGGGACGTTTTCTGAATGAGCAGTTCTTC.

This clonotype was seen once. A much bigger clone sits one base away, suggesting this may be a read error. The V call is TRBV29-1, the J call TRBJ2-1; D is perhaps TRBD2 (6 bases). The CDR3 sequence is 15 residues long. Germline CDR1 and CDR2: SQVTM and ANQGSEA. The CDR3 coding sequence is TGCAGCGTTGAAATCAGACGGACTAATGGTGATGAGCAGATCTTC. Protein product: CSVEIRRTNGDEQIF.

In this sample, this clonotype turned up a few times. The chain recombines TRBV28 with TRBJ1-4; a weak D match, TRBD1 (6 bases). The germline gives CDR1 MDHEN, CDR2 SYDVKM. The CDR3 consists of 13 residues. Deletions cut 7 bases from V and 7 bases from J, with 13 bases between. DNA for the CDR3: TGTGCCAGCAACGGACAGAGTCTTGAAAAACTGTTTTTT. It yields the protein CASNGQSLEKLFF.

There are a few counts of this clonotype. This rearrangement joins TRBV7-9 to TRBJ2-5; 8 positions agree with TRBD1. The CDR3 contains 14 residues. Looked up from germline, CDR1 is SEHNR and CDR2 is FQNEAQ (reference sequence). After removal of 5 bases from V and 1 base from J, the junction contained 3 bases not matched to a gene. CDR3 nucleotides: TGTGCCAGCAGCCTAGGACAGGGCCAAGAGACCCAGTACTTC. It translates to CASSLGQGQETQYF.

This chain uses TRBV7-2 with TRBJ2-5; D remains unclear. V lost 5 bases, J lost 4 bases, and 11 bases lay in between. CDR3 length equals 13 residues. In germline, CDR1 is SGHTA, CDR2 FQGNSA. CDR3 amino acids: CASSNSRVETQYF. Here the CDR3 DNA reads TGTGCCAGCAGCAACTCTAGGGTAGAGACCCAGTACTTC.

The chain employs TRBV5-6 and TRBJ2-3, with TRBD2 identical over 12 bases. CDR1 and CDR2 (germline): SGHDT, YYEEEE. The CDR3 is 17 amino acids. Trimming took 0 bases from V and 6 from J; bases not matched to a gene: 8. This chain's CDR3 is CASSLEWLAGGQDTQYF. The CDR3 nucleotides are TGTGCCAGCAGCTTGGAATGGCTAGCGGGAGGGCAGGATACGCAGTATTTT. Based on the CDR3 plus reference TRBV5-6 and TRBJ2-3, the full variable domain is DAGVTQSPTHLIKTRGQQVTLRCSPKSGHDTVSWYQQALGQGPQFIFQYYEEEERQRGNFPDRFSGHQFPNYSSELNVNALLLGDSALYLCASSLEWLAGGQDTQYFGPGTRLTVL.

This clonotype was observed a handful of times. The V gene is TRBV20-1, the J gene TRBJ1-1, with D tentatively TRBD1 (6 bases). The germline CDR1 and CDR2 sequences are DFQATT and SNEGSKA (reference sequence). The CDR3 loop spans 13 amino acids. Deletions cut 5 bases from V and 0 bases from J, with 10 bases between. Written as DNA, the CDR3 is TGCAGTGCTGGCCGGACAGTGAACACTGAAGCTTTCTTT. The encoded protein is CSAGRTVNTEAFF.

The CDR3 DNA sequence: TGCAGTGCTAGGGTCGGAGGGACGGGAGTTGGCACCTATAATTCACCCCTCCACTTT. Translation gives CSARVGGTGVGTYNSPLHF. The V gene is TRBV20-1, the J gene TRBJ1-6; D possibly corresponds to TRBD1 (5 bases). V shed 3 bases and J shed 2 bases, with 23 bases lying between them. The CDR3 is 19 amino acids. Per germline, CDR1 DFQATT and CDR2 SNEGSKA (reference sequence).

The chain links TRBV6-1 to TRBJ2-7; tentatively, D is TRBD2 (6 bases). V dropped 6 bases and J dropped 0 bases, with 18 bases sitting between them. This CDR3 comprises 16 residues. Germline values: CDR1 MNHNS, CDR2 SASEGT. CDR3 amino acids: CASRPRGTFGSYEQYF. CDR3 sequence (DNA): TGTGCCAGCAGACCACGCGGGACTTTCGGCTCCTACGAGCAGTACTTC.

This clonotype has a count of ten or more. This rearrangement joins TRBV7-9 to TRBJ1-1; possible D gene TRBD1, 6 bases. V was pared by 6 bases and J by 1 base, with 9 bases between. Germline assignment: CDR1 SEHNR and CDR2 FQNEAQ (reference sequence). This CDR3 region has 13 residues. CDR3 region: CASRNRENTEAFF. CDR3 coding DNA: TGTGCCAGCAGAAACAGGGAGAACACTGAAGCTTTCTTT. Full variable domain (outside the CDR3, taken from reference TRBV7-9 and TRBJ1-1): DTGVSQNPRHKITKRGQNVTFRCDPISEHNRLYWYRQTLGQGPEFLTYFQNEAQLEKSRLLSDRFSAERPKGSFSTLEIQRTEQGDSAMYLCASRNRENTEAFFGQGTRLTVV.

This chain uses TRBV4-3 with TRBJ2-7, with D hard to call. The V end was cut by 4 bases, the J end by 5 bases, with 18 bases between. Germline CDR1 and CDR2: LGHNA and YSLEER. CDR3 length equals 15 residues. The CDR3 region is CASSLSSWTRHEQYF. The CDR3, as DNA: TGCGCCAGCAGCCTCTCCTCCTGGACCCGCCACGAGCAGTACTTC.

The chain recombines TRBV20-1 with TRBJ2-3; D is unclear. Between the trimmed V and J ends, which lost 1 base and 2 bases, there was a span of 10 bases. This CDR3 spans 14 amino acids. Germline V gene sequence: CDR1 DFQATT, CDR2 SNEGSKA (reference sequence). In nucleotides, the CDR3 is TGCAGTGCTAGAGTGGACCGGTTCACAGATACGCAGTATTTT. Its protein is CSARVDRFTDTQYF.